This TCR beta chain was identified during a study of cytotoxic CD8 clonotypes in ibrutinib-treated CLL. Germline CDR1 is MNHEY and CDR2 is SMNVEV (reference sequence). The length of the CDR3 is 20 residues. V was pared by 6 bases and J by 1 base, with 15 bases of the junction left unmatched. Sequencing used immunoSEQ multiplex PCR; TCRdb keeps in-frame clones, though not all of them. This table has about 300,000 clones, roughly three quarters appearing once. The input for sequencing was PBMCs, taken at disease progression, from a patient treated with ibrutinib. The chain carries TRBV27 and TRBJ2-3, with 14 bases aligning to TRBD2. The receptor comes from a human donor with chronic lymphocytic leukemia. DNA of the CDR3: TGTGCCAGCAGACCCGACAGACTAGCGGGAGGGCCATCGGGCACAGATACGCAGTATTTT. Translating it yields CASRPDRLAGGPSGTDTQYF.